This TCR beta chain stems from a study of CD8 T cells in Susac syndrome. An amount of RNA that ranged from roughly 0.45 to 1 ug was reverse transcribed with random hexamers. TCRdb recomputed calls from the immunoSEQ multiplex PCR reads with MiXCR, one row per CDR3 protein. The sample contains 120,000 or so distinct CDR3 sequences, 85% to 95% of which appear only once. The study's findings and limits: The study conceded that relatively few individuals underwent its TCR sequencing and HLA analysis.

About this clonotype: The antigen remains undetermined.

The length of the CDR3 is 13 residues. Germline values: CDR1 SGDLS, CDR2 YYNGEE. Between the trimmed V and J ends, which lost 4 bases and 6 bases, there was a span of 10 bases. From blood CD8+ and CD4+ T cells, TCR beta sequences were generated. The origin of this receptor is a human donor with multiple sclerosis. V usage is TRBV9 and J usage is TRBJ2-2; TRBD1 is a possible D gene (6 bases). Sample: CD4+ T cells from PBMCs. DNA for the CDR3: TGTGCCAGCAGCCAGACAGGTCCCGGGGAGCTGTTTTTT. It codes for CASSQTGPGELFF.